This TCR beta chain was captured by sequencing in a study of blood T cell repertoires in COVID-19. Study-wide background: PBMCs, B-cell-depleted T cells, or T cells provided the cDNA or gDNA that made up the material.

CDR3 length: 15 residues. The germline V gene encodes CDR1 SGHAT and CDR2 FQNNGV. J was trimmed by 2 bases and V by 2 bases; bases with no gene match: 4. In this sample, this clone turned up a few times. Clones were sequenced by immunoSEQ multiplex PCR, and TCRdb holds only the in-frame ones, with some missing. The sample includes 200,000 to 250,000 clones, about 85% of them seen just once. The chain recombines TRBV11-2 with TRBJ2-7, with 9 bases fitting TRBD2. The material sequenced was peripheral blood. The receptor's source is a young woman who had recovered from COVID-19. CDR3 in DNA: TGTGCCAGCAGCTTATACGGCGGGAGGGCCTACGAGCAGTACTTC. The encoded protein is CASSLYGGRAYEQYF.